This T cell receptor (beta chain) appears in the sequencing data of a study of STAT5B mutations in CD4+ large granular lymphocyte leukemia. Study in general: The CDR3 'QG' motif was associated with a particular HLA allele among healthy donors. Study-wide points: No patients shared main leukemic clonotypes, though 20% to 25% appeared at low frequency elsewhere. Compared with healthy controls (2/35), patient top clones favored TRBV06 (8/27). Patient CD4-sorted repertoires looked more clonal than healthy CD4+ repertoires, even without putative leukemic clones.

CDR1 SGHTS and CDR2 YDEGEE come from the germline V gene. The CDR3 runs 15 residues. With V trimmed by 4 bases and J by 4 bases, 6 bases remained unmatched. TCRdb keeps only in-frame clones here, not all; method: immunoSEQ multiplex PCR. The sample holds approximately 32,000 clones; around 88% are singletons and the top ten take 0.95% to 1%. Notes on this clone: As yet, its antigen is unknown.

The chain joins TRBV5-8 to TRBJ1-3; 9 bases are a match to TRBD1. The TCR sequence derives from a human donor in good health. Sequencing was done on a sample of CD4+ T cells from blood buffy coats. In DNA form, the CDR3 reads TGTGCCAGCAGCCTCGGGACAGGGAAAGGAAACACCATATATTTT. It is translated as CASSLGTGKGNTIYF.